The rows below give T cell receptor beta chains drawn from one sample of a study of sequential checkpoint blockade in melanoma. Measured with immunoSEQ multiplex PCR; TCRdb has only the in-frame clones, and not every one. Here the sample spans 8,900 or so clones, 90% being singletons. The source was CD8+ T cells sorted from blood (inferred from file names), collected from a patient given nivolumab and ipilimumab in sequence. All receptors come from a human donor with melanoma. Each CDR3 is given with its conserved first and last residue. A D gene is named only where the DNA matches it firmly.

TRBV28,NA,TRBJ1-2,TGTGCCAGCAGTTTGGTGGGGGCGAGGATCTATGGCTACACCTTC,CASSLVGARIYGYTF
TRBV6-5,TRBD1,TRBJ1-2,TGTGCCAGCAATACTGACAGGGATCCCTATGGCTACACCTTC,CASNTDRDPYGYTF
TRBV27,NA,TRBJ1-2,TGTGCCAGCAGTTGGGGGGACGGCTATGGCTACACCTTC,CASSWGDGYGYTF
TRBV4-3,NA,TRBJ1-5,TGCGCCAGCAGCTCAGGGATCGGCGAGGGCAATCAGCCCCAGCATTTT,CASSSGIGEGNQPQHF
TRBV4-2,NA,TRBJ2-7,TGTGCCAGCAGCCAAGCCGGAGGGTTAGGCGGTCCCAGTTACGAGCAGTACTTC,CASSQAGGLGGPSYEQYF
TRBV5-1,TRBD1,TRBJ2-7,TGCGCCAGCAGCCCCCCGGGACAGGGTTACGAGCAGTACTTC,CASSPPGQGYEQYF
TRBV25-1,NA,TRBJ2-7,TGTGCCAGCGGAGTAGGACAGAGGGACCCCTACGAGCAGTACTTC,CASGVGQRDPYEQYF
TRBV15,TRBD1,TRBJ1-5,TGTGCCACCAGCAGTAACAGGGGGCTGGGCAATCAGCCCCAGCATTTT,CATSSNRGLGNQPQHF
TRBV6-6,NA,TRBJ1-1,TGTGCCACCGGACAGATGAACACTGAAGCTTTCTTT,CATGQMNTEAFF
TRBV28,TRBD2,TRBJ2-7,TGTGCCAGCAGCTTTCTGACTAGCGGGAGGCCCTACGAGCAGTACTTC,CASSFLTSGRPYEQYF
TRBV7-9,NA,TRBJ2-7,TGTGCCAGCAGCGGGCCACTTAGCGGAGGGGTCCCCGAGCAGTACTTC,CASSGPLSGGVPEQYF